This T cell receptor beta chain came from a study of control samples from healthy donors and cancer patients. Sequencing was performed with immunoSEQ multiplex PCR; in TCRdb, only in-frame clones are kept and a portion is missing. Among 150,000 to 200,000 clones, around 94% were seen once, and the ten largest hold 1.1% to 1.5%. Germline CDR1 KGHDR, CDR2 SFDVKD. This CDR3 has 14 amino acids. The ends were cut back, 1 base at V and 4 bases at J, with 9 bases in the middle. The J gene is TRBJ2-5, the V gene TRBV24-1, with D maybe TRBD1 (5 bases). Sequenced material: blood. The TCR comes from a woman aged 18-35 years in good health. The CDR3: CATSDFGAGETQYF. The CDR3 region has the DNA TGTGCCACCAGTGATTTTGGGGCAGGAGAGACCCAGTACTTC.